The 21 T cell receptor beta chains presented below share a single source sample, sequenced in a study of blood T cell repertoires in COVID-19. Method: immunoSEQ multiplex PCR; TCRdb's copy keeps in-frame clones and lacks some. The profile shows some 320,000 clones, around 90% of them singletons. The sample comprised PBMCs or T cells enriched from blood (not recorded which). The receptors here all came from a man aged 55 to 70 who had recovered from COVID-19.

The table lists this clone with a few counts. This chain joins TRBV30 and TRBJ2-3, with D unresolved. Trimming stripped 3 bases from V and 1 base from J, with 2 bases between. Germline CDR1 and CDR2: GTSNPN and SVGIG (reference sequence). The CDR3 runs 11 residues. CDR3 residues: CAWSGTDTQYF. The CDR3 DNA reads as TGTGCCTGGAGCGGCACAGATACGCAGTATTTT. The full variable domain, completed using reference TRBV30 and TRBJ2-3, is SQTIHQWPATLVQPVGSPLSLECTVEGTSNPNLYWYRQAAGRGLQLLFYSVGIGQISSEVPQNLSASRPQDRQFILSSKKLLLSDSGFYLCAWSGTDTQYFGPGTRLTVL.

The genes are TRBV7-2 and TRBJ2-3; tentative D call: TRBD1 (5 bases). The germline CDR1 and CDR2 sequences are SGHTA and FQGNSA. Trimming pared 0 bases from V and 2 bases from J, leaving 6 bases between. The CDR3 runs 14 residues. CDR3 loop: CASSLAGHTDTQYF. Written as DNA, the CDR3 is TGTGCCAGCAGCTTAGCGGGGCACACAGATACGCAGTATTTT.

This rearrangement joins TRBV30 to TRBJ2-3; 9 nucleotides agree with TRBD1. The CDR3 runs to 15 residues. Germline assignment: CDR1 GTSNPN and CDR2 SVGIG (reference sequence). J lost 4 bases, V lost 3 bases, and 8 bases had no gene match. The CDR3 sequence is CAWRAGTGMADTQYF. CDR3 sequence (DNA): TGTGCCTGGAGAGCCGGGACAGGGATGGCAGATACGCAGTATTTT. Using reference TRBV30 and TRBJ2-3 for the parts outside the CDR3, the full variable domain is SQTIHQWPATLVQPVGSPLSLECTVEGTSNPNLYWYRQAAGRGLQLLFYSVGIGQISSEVPQNLSASRPQDRQFILSSKKLLLSDSGFYLCAWRAGTGMADTQYFGPGTRLTVL.

This chain links TRBV27 with TRBJ2-5; 12 bases map to TRBD2. Looked up from germline, CDR1 is MNHEY and CDR2 is SMNVEV (reference sequence). The ends lost 7 bases at V and 5 bases at J; junction bases unmatched: 8. The CDR3 has 15 residues. The CDR3 DNA sequence: TGTGCCAGCACCCTCACTAGCGGGAGGTGGGAGACCCAGTACTTC. It codes for CASTLTSGRWETQYF.

DNA for the CDR3: TGTGCCAGCAGCACAGGGGGCTCTGGAAACACCATATATTTT. Encoded protein: CASSTGGSGNTIYF. The V call is TRBV5-5, the J call TRBJ1-3; 8 bases agree with TRBD1. J gave up 0 bases and V 4 bases, and 0 bases lay outside the gene matches. The germline gives CDR1 SGHKS, CDR2 YYEKEE (reference sequence). The CDR3 is 14 residues long.

This chain connects TRBV30 to TRBJ1-2, with D possibly TRBD1 on 6 matching bases. The germline V gene encodes CDR1 GTSNPN and CDR2 SVGIG (reference sequence). This CDR3 spans 11 amino acids. V lost 8 bases and J 7 bases, leaving 14 bases between the germline ends. The CDR3 region has the DNA TGTGCCCTGAGGGGGTTTGGTGGCTACACCTTC. This gives the protein CALRGFGGYTF.

This clone was observed a handful of times. The V gene is TRBV12-3 or TRBV12-4, the J gene TRBJ2-3, with 11 positions matching TRBD2. The V segment lost 5 bases and the J segment 14 bases; nucleotides outside the gene matches: 6. The CDR3 contains 12 residues. CDR3 DNA: TGTGCCAGCAGTACCCCCGGGACTAGCGGGTATTTT. Protein sequence: CASSTPGTSGYF.

The chain couples TRBV12-3 or TRBV12-4 to TRBJ2-1; TRBD1 matches 9 bases. V was pared by 7 bases and J by 6 bases, with 4 bases of the junction left unmatched. This CDR3 has 13 amino acids. The CDR3 reads CASTMTGGNEQFF. The CDR3 bases are TGTGCCAGCACCATGACAGGGGGCAATGAGCAGTTCTTC.

The chain couples TRBV14 to TRBJ2-7; 7 bases align to TRBD1. The V gene's germline CDR1 is SGHDN and CDR2 FVKESK. The V and J ends lost 4 bases and 5 bases, in that order; junction bases with no gene match: 14. The CDR3 runs 16 residues. For the CDR3, the DNA is TGTGCCAGCAGCCCCATAAGGGACAGTATAGGCGACGAGCAGTACTTC. Translation: CASSPIRDSIGDEQYF.

This clone was counted a single time. Relative to the germline gene, one junction end is altered; a read error may explain this. The chain has TRBV5-1 and TRBJ1-1; a possible D gene is TRBD1 (5 bases). The CDR3 length is 14 residues. Germline V gives CDR1 SGHRS, CDR2 YFSETQ. The CDR3 here is CASSLRQTNAEAFF. The CDR3 nucleotides are TGCGCCAGCAGCTTGAGACAGACGAACGCTGAAGCTTTCTTT.

V is TRBV10-3 and J is TRBJ2-1; possible D gene TRBD2, 5 bases. In germline, CDR1 is ENHRY, CDR2 SYGVKD. V gave up 7 bases and J gave up 0 bases, with 13 bases separating them. This CDR3 contains 15 residues. The CDR3, as DNA: TGTGCCATCACAGAGGGAACAGCCTCCTACAATGAGCAGTTCTTC. This codes for CAITEGTASYNEQFF.

This chain links TRBV30 with TRBJ1-1; D uncertain. CDR1 and CDR2 (germline): GTSNPN, SVGIG (reference sequence). The CDR3 is 14 amino acids. Trimming removed 5 bases at V and 5 bases at J, with 18 bases between. CDR3 coding DNA: TGTGCCTGGCCCCCGTCTGACGGGAGGACTGAAGCTTTCTTT. It encodes CAWPPSDGRTEAFF.

The sample holds one count of this clone. The rearrangement joins TRBV20-1 to TRBJ2-7, with 9 bases lining up with TRBD2. Germline loops: CDR1 DFQATT, CDR2 SNEGSKA (reference sequence). CDR3 length: 14 amino acids. V lost 3 bases, J lost 2 bases, and 5 bases stayed unmatched. Here the CDR3 reads CSASPTSGAYEQYF. Here the CDR3 DNA reads TGCAGTGCTAGTCCGACTAGCGGAGCCTACGAGCAGTACTTC.

This clone was seen once. This chain joins TRBV6-2 or TRBV6-3 and TRBJ1-4, with unresolved D. The germline V gene encodes CDR1 MNHEY and CDR2 SVGEGT. The CDR3 extends over 16 amino acids. V was trimmed by 1 base and J by 5 bases, leaving 14 bases between them. The CDR3 protein is CASSYLGERNNEKLFF. The CDR3 nucleotides read TGTGCCAGCAGTTACTTGGGCGAAAGGAACAATGAAAAACTGTTTTTT.

This clone was seen once. The chain combines TRBV7-9 with TRBJ2-1, with 9 bases lining up with TRBD2. The V segment lost 2 bases and the J segment 10 bases; nucleotides outside the gene matches: 3. The CDR3 is 13 residues long. Germline V gene lookup returns CDR1 SEHNR and CDR2 FQNEAQ (reference sequence). Here the CDR3 reads CASSLILAGEQFF. DNA for the CDR3: TGTGCCAGCAGCTTAATCCTAGCGGGAGAGCAGTTCTTC. Full variable domain (rest looked up from reference TRBV7-9 and TRBJ2-1): DTGVSQNPRHKITKRGQNVTFRCDPISEHNRLYWYRQTLGQGPEFLTYFQNEAQLEKSRLLSDRFSAERPKGSFSTLEIQRTEQGDSAMYLCASSLILAGEQFFGPGTRLTVL.

V and J are TRBV6-5 and TRBJ2-7, with 8 bases fitting TRBD1. V shed 2 bases and J 0 bases; nucleotides not matched to a gene: 6. CDR3 size: 16 residues. Germline-derived CDR1 and CDR2 are MNHEY and SVGAGI. The CDR3 nucleotides are TGTGCCAGCAGTTACAGAAGGACAGGGAACTCCTACGAGCAGTACTTC. It encodes CASSYRRTGNSYEQYF.

The chain couples TRBV18 to TRBJ1-1, with 10 bases that match TRBD1. Germline V gene lookup returns CDR1 KGHSH and CDR2 LQKENI. The CDR3 is made up of 14 amino acids. Germline trimming cut 4 bases from V and 4 bases from J; bases unmatched to any gene: 3. CDR3 region: CASSRQGAFTEAFF. Here the CDR3 DNA reads TGTGCCAGCTCACGACAGGGGGCCTTCACTGAAGCTTTCTTT.

The genes are TRBV6-5 and TRBJ1-5; no clear D. Per the germline V gene, CDR1 is MNHEY and CDR2 is SVGAGI. This CDR3 region has 13 residues. The V end was cut by 2 bases, the J end by 2 bases, with 4 bases between. CDR3 sequence reads: CASSYGGNQPQHF. The CDR3 DNA reads TGTGCCAGCAGTTACGGAGGCAATCAGCCCCAGCATTTT.

The chain is built from TRBV27 and TRBJ1-5, with 7 bases matching TRBD1. Trimming removed 11 bases from V and 7 bases from J; junction bases left unmatched: 8. Germline V gene lookup returns CDR1 MNHEY and CDR2 SMNVEV (reference sequence). The CDR3 is 12 amino acids. CDR3 nucleotide sequence: TGTGCCGGACGAGGGGGCGCCCAGCCCCAGCATTTT. Its protein is CAGRGGAQPQHF.

The V and J genes are TRBV23-1 and TRBJ2-2; D is unclear. TRBV23-1 is an ORF; its function is uncertain. Trimming took off 3 bases at V and 2 bases at J, with 13 bases between the two ends. The CDR3 runs 16 residues. CDR3 DNA: TGCGCCAGCAGTCATAAAGTCAAGAGAAACACCGGGGAGCTGTTTTTT. This gives the protein CASSHKVKRNTGELFF.

This clone came up once. The chain joins TRBV7-6 to TRBJ2-5; D perhaps matches TRBD1 (5 bases). CDR1 and CDR2 from the germline V gene are SGHVS and FNYEAQ. The V and J ends lost 2 bases and 2 bases respectively, with 15 bases between them. This CDR3 spans 16 amino acids. CDR3 sequence: CASSLSPFQGQETQYF. The CDR3 region has the DNA TGTGCCAGCAGCTTAAGCCCCTTCCAGGGACAAGAGACCCAGTACTTC.